This TCR beta chain is from a study of blood T cell repertoires in COVID-19. About the research overall: The United States, Italy and Spain supplied acute and convalescent COVID-19 samples. T cells, B-cell-depleted T cells, or PBMCs supplied cDNA or gDNA.

As handled by the study authors: Reference gene primers were amplified, and this amplification served to estimate nucleated cell counts. Sequencing used immunoSEQ multiplex PCR; TCRdb keeps in-frame clones, though not all of them. V and J calls and clone size are copied from that table; D and trimming were computed from the DNA. The data contain more than 150,000 clones, about 88% of them singletons. The material sequenced was peripheral blood. The clonotype was recovered from a man aged 35 to 55 with active or convalescent COVID-19.

DNA of the CDR3: TGTGCCAGCAGCGTAGGGCAGGGGGCCTATGGCTACACCTTC. It encodes CASSVGQGAYGYTF. The chain recombines TRBV9 with TRBJ1-2; TRBD1 aligns across 8 bases. V was pared by 0 bases and J by 4 bases, with 2 bases of the junction left unmatched. The CDR3 length is 14 residues. In germline, CDR1 is SGDLS, CDR2 YYNGEE.